This T cell receptor beta chain was recovered during a study of blood T cell repertoires in COVID-19 (dated by TCRdb to the early 2020s). The study in broad terms: The collaborator samples originated in the United States, Italy and Spain and spanned the acute and convalescent phases of COVID-19. The samples were drawn from the first 160 participants of the ongoing ImmuneRACE study and from over a thousand subjects provided by 6 global collaborators. The prospective study material was composed of cDNA or gDNA derived from T cells, B-cell-depleted T cells, or PBMCs. The repertoires were released in a freely available public database intended as a resource for research on the immune response to SARS-CoV-2. Deeply sampled blood TCRbeta repertoires from subjects exposed to, actively infected with, or recovered from COVID-19 were included in the dataset. The sample metadata nearly always contained a de-identified subject ID, COVID-19 status, age in years and sex. Where available, HLA class I and class II types were taken from metadata supplied by the sample provider and were not determined by assay-based typing. The study at large found these results: How much clinical and demographic metadata was included differed by source and by participant, and the metadata was provided uncurated.

With regard to this clone: The antigen it binds to is not known. Base quality data are lacking; no much larger clone is found one base away.

In the prospective study, participants were about 18 to 100 years old, resided in 20 to 30 geographic areas of the United States, and were enrolled through a virtual design. In the prospective study, participants were assigned to cohorts based on the clinical history participants reported in a screening survey and a study questionnaire. Exposed participants had been in contact, within 2 weeks of entering the study, with a person who had a PCR-confirmed or clinician-diagnosed case of COVID-19. Each participant in the prospective study had whole blood, serum and a nasopharyngeal or oropharyngeal swab collected by mobile phlebotomists. Over an approximately 2-month period, participants in the prospective study had the option of providing additional blood draws and questionnaires. Blood samples from the prospective study were shipped frozen or at room temperature prior to DNA extraction. After removal of 2 bases from V and 5 bases from J, the junction retains 3 bases not matched to a gene. The cysteine opens and the phenylalanine closes a CDR3 of 14 amino acids. CDR3 DNA is the only sequence kept; it has 42 bases, read in frame from the first base. CDR1 and CDR2, per the germline V gene, are SQVTM and ANQGSEA.

The immunoSEQ Assay, a bias-controlled multiplex PCR, was used to amplify TCRbeta CDR3 regions from genomic DNA. Turning to the authors' computational methods: The number of nucleated cells in each sample was estimated by amplification of reference gene primers within the assay. To quantify the absolute abundance of each unique TCRbeta CDR3 rearrangement, sequence reads were collapsed and filtered. For each sample, productive Simpson clonality was calculated as the square root of Simpson's diversity index across productive rearrangements. TCRdb took over this immuneACCESS table, retaining in-frame rearrangements with V and J assigned. Such tables are incomplete; in checked studies, under half of the missing clones stem from an unresolved V gene, and the remainder is unexplained. The DNA gave D and trimming, while V, J and clone size come from that table. In all, the sample holds 140,000 to 150,000 clones, and 84% of those were seen once. Jointly, the top ten make up more than 5% of the sample.

Recombination connected TRBV29-1 to TRBJ2-4, with 10 junctional bases fitting TRBD2. This receptor was obtained from a woman in her fifties or sixties who had been exposed to COVID-19. Sequenced material: PBMCs or T cells enriched from blood (not recorded which). The sequenced DNA: TGCAGCGTTGAACCTCTAGCGGGAGAAAACATTCAGTACTTC. Its coded protein is CSVEPLAGENIQYF.